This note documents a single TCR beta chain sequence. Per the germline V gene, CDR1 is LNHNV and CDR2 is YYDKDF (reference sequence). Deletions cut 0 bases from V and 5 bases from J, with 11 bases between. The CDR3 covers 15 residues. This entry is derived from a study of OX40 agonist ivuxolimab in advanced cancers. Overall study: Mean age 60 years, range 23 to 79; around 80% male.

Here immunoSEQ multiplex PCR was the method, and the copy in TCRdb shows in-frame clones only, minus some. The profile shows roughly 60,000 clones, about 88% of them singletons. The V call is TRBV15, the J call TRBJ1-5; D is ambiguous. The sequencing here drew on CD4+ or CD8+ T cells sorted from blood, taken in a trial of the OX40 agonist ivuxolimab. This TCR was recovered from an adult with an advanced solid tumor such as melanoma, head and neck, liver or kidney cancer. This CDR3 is CATSRDIVSDQPQHF. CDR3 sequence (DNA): TGTGCCACCAGCAGAGATATAGTTTCGGATCAGCCCCAGCATTTT.